The clone carrying this T cell receptor beta chain was detected only a few times. The antigen remains undetermined. Unique molecular identifiers had been added to the TCR beta cDNA libraries. TCRdb reanalysed the PCR reads using MiXCR and keeps one entry per CDR3 protein. This sample has 150,000 to 200,000 distinct CDR3 sequences, with around 36% found just once. The data were obtained in a study of post-analysis software for immune sequencing data. Study-level background: Relapsing-remitting, secondary progressive and progressive-relapsing courses of multiple sclerosis were included.

Study-wide results and limits: A significant reduction in normalized Chao1 diversity was observed in multiple sclerosis patients versus controls. About five TRBV segments appeared more often in patients than in controls, and TRBV5-6, TRBV5-1 and TRBV20-1 were among these.

Trimming shortened V by 5 bases and J by 6 bases, and 12 bases separated the two germline ends. The CDR3 is 13 residues long. The germline V gene encodes CDR1 SEHNR and CDR2 FQNEAQ (reference sequence). The chain combines TRBV7-9 with TRBJ2-3; D gene unclear. The receptor was derived from a girl aged 5 to 17 with multiple sclerosis. This specimen consisted of blood, obtained after autologous hematopoietic stem cell transplantation. The CDR3 sequence: CASSPMWGDTQYF. In DNA form, the CDR3 reads TGTGCCAGCAGCCCCATGTGGGGTGATACGCAGTATTTT.